A single sample gave rise to the 23 T cell receptor beta chains below, sequenced in a study of shared clonotypes between healthy human individuals. TCRdb's table, derived via immunoSEQ multiplex PCR, lists solely in-frame clones and lacks some. The sample has 2,100,000 or so clones, approximately 94% seen once. Sequenced: naive CD4+ T cells sorted from blood. Sample subset: CD45RA+ positively selected. The receptors derive from a man in his late teens or twenties in good health.

The V gene is TRBV28, the J gene TRBJ2-7; D possibly matches TRBD1 or TRBD2 (5 bases each). The germline gives CDR1 MDHEN, CDR2 SYDVKM. Trimming cost V 1 base and J 7 bases, with 17 bases left between them. The CDR3 has 15 amino acids. CDR3 DNA: TGTGCCAGCAGTTTATTTTCCCCAGGGAGCCCGGAGCAGTACTTC. Translation: CASSLFSPGSPEQYF.

This clone appeared a single time. The V call is TRBV7-2, the J call TRBJ2-7; D remains ambiguous. This CDR3 region has 14 residues. V was clipped by 6 bases and J by 0 bases, with 12 bases between them. Germline CDR1 reads SGHTA; CDR2 reads FQGNSA. For the CDR3, the DNA is TGTGCCAGCAGTTTTGACCGCAACTCCTACGAGCAGTACTTC. This encodes CASSFDRNSYEQYF. The full variable domain, rest sourced from reference TRBV7-2 and TRBJ2-7, is GAGVSQSPSNKVTEKGKDVELRCDPISGHTALYWYRQSLGQGLEFLIYFQGNSAPDKSGLPSDRFSAERTGGSVSTLTIQRTQQEDSAVYLCASSFDRNSYEQYFGPGTRLTVT.

A word on this clone: This sample also contains other DNA sequences that code for the same CDR3. The rearrangement links TRBV5-4 to TRBJ2-5, with D unresolved. CDR1 SGHNT and CDR2 YYREEE come from the germline V gene (reference sequence). CDR3 size: 13 residues. V shed 0 bases and J shed 2 bases, with 5 bases lying between them. The CDR3 region is CASSLGFQETQYF. The CDR3 DNA reads TGTGCCAGCAGCTTGGGCTTTCAAGAGACCCAGTACTTC.

This clone was recorded only once. This sequence joins TRBV7-2 and TRBJ1-5; D ambiguous. CDR1 and CDR2 (germline): SGHTA, FQGNSA. Trimming shortened V by 2 bases and J by 8 bases, and 13 bases separated the two germline ends. CDR3 length: 14 amino acids. The CDR3 spells CASSLLPLVEPQHF. The CDR3 DNA reads TGTGCCAGCAGCTTATTACCCTTGGTGGAGCCCCAGCATTTT.

The genes are TRBV5-6 and TRBJ2-2; TRBD2 matches 10 bases. J lost 4 bases, V lost 6 bases, and 15 bases had no gene match. The CDR3 contains 18 residues. Germline CDR1 SGHDT, CDR2 YYEEEE. CDR3 DNA sequence: TGTGCCAGCACCCAACTTCGGATAGCGGGGGGAGGCACCGGGGAGCTGTTTTTT. Its translation: CASTQLRIAGGGTGELFF. Filled out from reference TRBV5-6 and TRBJ2-2, the complete variable domain reads DAGVTQSPTHLIKTRGQQVTLRCSPKSGHDTVSWYQQALGQGPQFIFQYYEEEERQRGNFPDRFSGHQFPNYSSELNVNALLLGDSALYLCASTQLRIAGGGTGELFFGEGSRLTVL.

The genes are TRBV6-5 and TRBJ2-2; a weak D match, TRBD1 (5 bases). Trimming took 2 bases from V and 11 from J, leaving 12 bases between them. Looked up from germline, CDR1 is MNHEY and CDR2 is SVGAGI. The CDR3 consists of 13 residues. The DNA of the CDR3 is TGTGCCAGCAGTTACCGTAGGGGCGTAGAGCTGTTTTTT. Its translation is CASSYRRGVELFF.

The rearrangement links TRBV28 to TRBJ2-2; TRBD1 or TRBD2 may be the D gene (5 bases each). Germline CDR1 and CDR2: MDHEN and SYDVKM. The germline V and J ends were trimmed by 3 bases and 3 bases, with 11 bases remaining between them. The CDR3 loop spans 15 amino acids. The CDR3 nucleotides are TGTGCCAGCAGTTTTTTTCAGGGAGACACCGGGGAGCTGTTTTTT. It is translated as CASSFFQGDTGELFF.

The chain recombines TRBV5-1 with TRBJ1-6, with D possibly being TRBD1 (5 bases). V lost 0 bases and J 9 bases, leaving 16 bases between the germline ends. The length of the CDR3 is 16 residues. CDR1 and CDR2 (germline): SGHRS, YFSETQ. CDR3 bases: TGCGCCAGCAGCTTGGTTGGGCAGGGTTTTGGTTCACCCCTCCACTTT. This codes for CASSLVGQGFGSPLHF.

The rearrangement uses TRBV6-6 and TRBJ1-4; TRBD1 might be the D (6 bases). The CDR3 is 13 residues long. CDR1 and CDR2 from the germline V gene are MNHNY and SVGAGI (reference sequence). V was pared by 6 bases and J by 7 bases, with 12 bases between. The CDR3 region has the DNA TGTGCCAGCAGCGGGGGGGCGTTTGAAAAACTGTTTTTT. Amino acid sequence: CASSGGAFEKLFF.

The CDR3 coding sequence is TGCAGCGTCCCCCCCGAGCAGTACTTC. This gives the protein CSVPPEQYF. The chain carries TRBV29-1 and TRBJ2-7; D is unresolved. Germline V gene lookup returns CDR1 SQVTM and CDR2 ANQGSEA. The CDR3 has 9 residues. Trimming pared 6 bases from V and 6 bases from J, leaving 6 bases between.

V gene TRBV2 combines with J gene TRBJ2-2; D remains ambiguous. CDR1 is SNHLY, CDR2 FYNNEI, per germline. V was shortened by 2 bases and J by 7 bases, with 14 bases between the two germline ends. CDR3 length equals 15 residues. The CDR3 DNA reads TGTGCCAGCAGTGAATGGGCAGTGTCTGGCGGGGAGCTGTTTTTT. It specifies CASSEWAVSGGELFF.

The chain recombines TRBV25-1 with TRBJ1-2, with a tentative D call TRBD1 (6 bases). The CDR3 covers 16 residues. CDR1 and CDR2 from the germline V gene are MGHDK and SYGVNS. Trimming pared 1 base from V and 2 bases from J, leaving 14 bases between. CDR3 residues: CASSELGGQRNYGYTF. CDR3 in DNA: TGTGCCAGCAGTGAATTAGGGGGGCAGAGAAACTATGGCTACACCTTC.

In its sample, this clone was seen once. The chain uses TRBV27 and TRBJ1-1, with 7 bases fitting TRBD1. Germline V gene sequence: CDR1 MNHEY, CDR2 SMNVEV (reference sequence). Trimming removed 4 bases from V and 5 bases from J; junction bases left unmatched: 7. This CDR3 is built from 14 residues. CDR3 residues: CASSSPQGRTEAFF. CDR3 coding DNA: TGTGCCAGCAGTTCCCCACAGGGGAGGACTGAAGCTTTCTTT.

The chain links TRBV6-6 to TRBJ1-6; a possible D gene is TRBD1 (6 bases). V dropped 6 bases and J dropped 7 bases, with 16 bases sitting between them. CDR1 MNHNY and CDR2 SVGAGI come from the germline V gene (reference sequence). This CDR3 has 15 residues. The CDR3 reads CASSPFRGENSPLHF. The CDR3 coding sequence is TGTGCCAGCAGCCCCTTTAGGGGGGAGAATTCACCCCTCCACTTT.

This chain joins TRBV9 and TRBJ1-1, with TRBD1 identical over 7 bases. Looked up from germline, CDR1 is SGDLS and CDR2 is YYNGEE. There are 15 residues in the CDR3. V lost 6 bases, J lost 1 base, and 9 bases stayed unmatched. As DNA, the CDR3 is TGTGCCAGCAACTTTAACGGACAGGCGAACACTGAAGCTTTCTTT. Residues: CASNFNGQANTEAFF.

In DNA, the CDR3 is TGCGCCAGCAACCCTAGCGGGGGCCAAGAGACCCAGTACTTC. Translation: CASNPSGGQETQYF. The chain couples TRBV5-1 to TRBJ2-5; 10 bases are shared with TRBD2. The CDR3 has 14 amino acids. CDR1 and CDR2 (germline): SGHRS, YFSETQ. J was trimmed by 1 base and V by 6 bases; bases with no gene match: 3.

The J gene is TRBJ2-1, the V gene TRBV10-2; tentatively, D is TRBD2 (5 bases). The V and J ends lost 4 bases and 5 bases respectively, with 9 bases between them. The CDR3 consists of 13 residues. CDR1 is WSHSY, CDR2 SAAADI, per germline. The CDR3 DNA is TGCGCCAGCAGTGGTTGGCGGGACAATGAGCAGTTCTTC. It translates to CASSGWRDNEQFF.

In DNA form, the CDR3 reads TGTGCCAGCAGCTTGGCCTTGGCAGGCCAGGAGGGCTACACCTTC. Translation gives CASSLALAGQEGYTF. This rearrangement joins TRBV5-4 to TRBJ1-2, with D uncertain. Germline V CDR1 and CDR2: SGHNT, YYREEE (reference sequence). This CDR3 spans 15 amino acids. V lost 0 bases to trimming and J lost 8 bases, with 17 bases between them.

The rearrangement uses TRBV30 and TRBJ1-5, with D perhaps TRBD1 (5 bases). Per germline, CDR1 GTSNPN and CDR2 SVGIG (reference sequence). Trimming pared 3 bases from V and 9 bases from J, leaving 24 bases between. The CDR3 is made up of 16 amino acids. For the CDR3, the DNA is TGTGCCTGGAGGATGAACGGGGACTCCCAGGTCACGCCCCAGCATTTT. Protein product: CAWRMNGDSQVTPQHF.

This rearrangement joins TRBV29-1 to TRBJ1-4; D remains unclear. The CDR3 totals 11 residues. Germline values: CDR1 SQVTM, CDR2 ANQGSEA. V lost 7 bases, J lost 8 bases, and 11 bases lay in between. The CDR3 is CSEGIGEKLFF. The CDR3, as DNA: TGCAGCGAGGGAATTGGAGAAAAACTGTTTTTT.

This sequence joins TRBV10-1 and TRBJ2-2; 9 nucleotides agree with TRBD1. V dropped 0 bases and J dropped 4; count of bases not matched to a gene: 3. The CDR3 is 16 residues long. CDR1 and CDR2 from the germline V gene are WNHNN and SYGVQD (reference sequence). The CDR3 region has the DNA TGCGCCAGCAGTGAGTCGAAGACAGGGGGCACCGGGGAGCTGTTTTTT. Its translation: CASSESKTGGTGELFF.

The CDR3 loop reads CASSLALGQGENTGELFF. The DNA of the CDR3 is TGCGCCAGCAGCTTGGCCCTGGGACAGGGAGAAAACACCGGGGAGCTGTTTTTT. The chain is built from TRBV5-1 and TRBJ2-2, with 9 bases that match TRBD1. There are 18 residues in the CDR3. Trimming took 0 bases from V and 2 from J; bases not matched to a gene: 8. In germline, CDR1 is SGHRS, CDR2 YFSETQ.

The rearrangement links TRBV19 to TRBJ1-5; D unclear. Germline V gives CDR1 LNHDA, CDR2 SQIVND (reference sequence). This CDR3 has 15 residues. V dropped 4 bases and J dropped 0 bases, with 10 bases sitting between them. The CDR3 bases are TGTGCCAGTAGTAGTGACGGGGATAGCAATCAGCCCCAGCATTTT. Translated, it gives CASSSDGDSNQPQHF.